A selection of T cell receptor beta chains follows, all from one sample in a study of blood T cell repertoires in COVID-19. TCRdb keeps only in-frame clones here, not all; method: immunoSEQ multiplex PCR. The sample includes about 140,000 clones, around 80% of them seen just once. The sequenced sample consisted of peripheral blood. All receptors derive from a man in his 60s with acute or convalescent COVID-19. CDR3s include the opening cysteine and the closing phenylalanine or tryptophan. The order of the fields is J gene, V gene, clone size, D gene, CDR3 protein, CDR3 DNA. A D gene is named only where the DNA matches it firmly. Rows may omit the clone size; those that give it use once, few, many or a size class.

j_gene: TRBJ2-3; v_gene: TRBV9; abundance: NA; d_gene: TRBD1; CDR3aa: CASSVVLTGAADTQYF; CDR3nt: TGTGCCAGCAGCGTAGTATTGACAGGGGCGGCAGATACGCAGTATTTT
j_gene: TRBJ1-5; v_gene: TRBV6-2/TRBV6-3; abundance: NA; d_gene: NA; CDR3aa: CASSPEGPNQPQHF; CDR3nt: TGTGCCAGCAGCCCCGAGGGCCCCAATCAGCCCCAGCATTTT
j_gene: TRBJ1-4; v_gene: TRBV5-4; abundance: once; d_gene: TRBD1; CDR3aa: CASSSGTGPLNEKLFF; CDR3nt: TGTGCCAGCAGCTCCGGGACAGGTCCCCTTAATGAAAAACTGTTTTTT
j_gene: TRBJ2-5; v_gene: TRBV9; abundance: NA; d_gene: TRBD1; CDR3aa: CASSPDRVTTGTQYF; CDR3nt: TGTGCCAGCAGCCCAGACAGGGTTACCACGGGGACCCAGTACTTC
j_gene: TRBJ1-5; v_gene: TRBV28; abundance: NA; d_gene: NA; CDR3aa: CASVRGGGSQPQHF; CDR3nt: TGTGCCAGCGTGCGGGGAGGGGGAAGTCAGCCCCAGCATTTT
j_gene: TRBJ1-5; v_gene: TRBV7-8; abundance: NA; d_gene: NA; CDR3aa: CASSLGTAPYSNQPQHF; CDR3nt: TGTGCCAGCAGCTTAGGGACAGCTCCTTATAGCAATCAGCCCCAGCATTTT
j_gene: TRBJ1-5; v_gene: TRBV16; abundance: NA; d_gene: NA; CDR3aa: CASSLAGNNQPQHF; CDR3nt: TGTGCCAGCAGTCTCGCAGGGAACAATCAGCCCCAGCATTTT
j_gene: TRBJ2-3; v_gene: TRBV11-2; abundance: NA; d_gene: NA; CDR3aa: CASSLLLGEDTQYF; CDR3nt: TGTGCCAGCAGCTTACTCTTGGGAGAAGATACGCAGTATTTT
j_gene: TRBJ1-1; v_gene: TRBV30; abundance: NA; d_gene: NA; CDR3aa: CAWSVPGETEAFF; CDR3nt: TGTGCCTGGAGTGTCCCAGGGGAAACTGAAGCTTTCTTT
j_gene: TRBJ1-2; v_gene: TRBV3-1/TRBV3-2; abundance: few; d_gene: TRBD1; CDR3aa: CASSQERKNRGRVGYTF; CDR3nt: TGTGCCAGCAGCCAAGAACGGAAAAACAGGGGAAGAGTTGGCTACACCTTC
j_gene: TRBJ1-2; v_gene: TRBV6-4; abundance: NA; d_gene: TRBD1; CDR3aa: CASSEDRGYGYTF; CDR3nt: TGTGCCAGCAGTGAGGACAGGGGCTATGGCTACACCTTC
j_gene: TRBJ2-2; v_gene: TRBV5-6; abundance: few; d_gene: TRBD2; CDR3aa: CASSLFFGGSNTGELFF; CDR3nt: TGTGCCAGCAGCTTGTTCTTCGGCGGGAGCAACACCGGGGAGCTGTTTTTT
j_gene: TRBJ1-5; v_gene: TRBV19; abundance: NA; d_gene: NA; CDR3aa: CASNPGGGNQPQHF; CDR3nt: TGTGCCAGTAACCCGGGTGGTGGCAATCAGCCCCAGCATTTT
j_gene: TRBJ1-1; v_gene: TRBV28; abundance: NA; d_gene: NA; CDR3aa: CASSLHSKNTEAFF; CDR3nt: TGTGCCAGCAGTTTACACAGTAAAAACACTGAAGCTTTCTTT
j_gene: TRBJ2-1; v_gene: TRBV28; abundance: NA; d_gene: TRBD2; CDR3aa: CASSSTTSQQFF; CDR3nt: TGTGCCAGCAGTTCCACGACTAGCCAGCAGTTCTTC
j_gene: TRBJ1-2; v_gene: TRBV28; abundance: NA; d_gene: NA; CDR3aa: CASRYRSGYTF; CDR3nt: TGTGCCAGCAGGTACAGGAGCGGCTACACCTTC
j_gene: TRBJ2-3; v_gene: TRBV6-5; abundance: few; d_gene: NA; CDR3aa: CASKIKPDTQYF; CDR3nt: TGTGCCAGCAAAATCAAGCCAGATACGCAGTATTTT
j_gene: TRBJ1-6; v_gene: TRBV5-4; abundance: NA; d_gene: NA; CDR3aa: CASSADSPLSYNSPLHF; CDR3nt: TGTGCCAGCAGCGCGGACAGTCCACTTTCCTATAATTCACCCCTCCACTTT
j_gene: TRBJ1-5; v_gene: TRBV4-1; abundance: NA; d_gene: TRBD1; CDR3aa: CASSQDGTGISQVQPQHF; CDR3nt: TGCGCCAGCAGCCAAGACGGGACAGGGATTTCGCAAGTTCAGCCCCAGCATTTT
j_gene: TRBJ2-2; v_gene: TRBV7-7; abundance: NA; d_gene: NA; CDR3aa: CASSSSTGGNTGELFF; CDR3nt: TGTGCTAGCAGCTCTTCGACAGGAGGGAACACCGGGGAGCTGTTTTTT
j_gene: TRBJ2-1; v_gene: TRBV6-1; abundance: NA; d_gene: NA; CDR3aa: CASSETGLNYNEQFF; CDR3nt: TGTGCCAGCAGTGAAACAGGGTTGAACTACAATGAGCAGTTCTTC
j_gene: TRBJ2-7; v_gene: TRBV19; abundance: NA; d_gene: TRBD2; CDR3aa: CARLAGVISDEQYF; CDR3nt: TGTGCCCGTCTAGCGGGAGTTATTAGCGACGAGCAGTACTTC
j_gene: TRBJ1-1; v_gene: TRBV19; abundance: NA; d_gene: NA; CDR3aa: CASSDSLNTEAFF; CDR3nt: TGTGCCAGTAGCGACAGCTTGAACACTGAAGCTTTCTTT
j_gene: TRBJ2-2; v_gene: TRBV24-1; abundance: NA; d_gene: TRBD2; CDR3aa: CATSDSRLAGGSGELFF; CDR3nt: TGTGCCACCAGTGATTCCCGACTAGCGGGAGGATCCGGGGAGCTGTTTTTT
j_gene: TRBJ2-4; v_gene: TRBV4-1; abundance: once; d_gene: NA; CDR3aa: CASSQETRVGNIQYF; CDR3nt: TGCGCCAGCAGCCAAGAGACCCGGGTCGGAAACATTCAGTACTTC
j_gene: TRBJ2-3; v_gene: TRBV6-5; abundance: few; d_gene: NA; CDR3aa: CASSYSSGFSTDTQYF; CDR3nt: TGTGCCAGCAGTTACTCGTCGGGATTCAGCACAGATACGCAGTATTTT
j_gene: TRBJ2-7; v_gene: TRBV18; abundance: NA; d_gene: TRBD2; CDR3aa: CASSPLGTSGSDEQYF; CDR3nt: TGTGCCAGCTCACCACTCGGGACTAGCGGGAGTGACGAGCAGTACTTC
j_gene: TRBJ1-5; v_gene: TRBV12-3/TRBV12-4; abundance: once; d_gene: TRBD1; CDR3aa: CASSGTVNQPQHF; CDR3nt: TGTGCCAGCAGTGGGACAGTCAATCAGCCCCAGCATTTT
j_gene: TRBJ2-1; v_gene: TRBV27; abundance: NA; d_gene: NA; CDR3aa: CASSLKRPTSYNEQFF; CDR3nt: TGTGCCAGCAGTTTAAAGCGGCCTACCTCCTACAATGAGCAGTTCTTC
j_gene: TRBJ2-1; v_gene: TRBV29-1; abundance: NA; d_gene: NA; CDR3aa: CSASPGALEQFF; CDR3nt: TGCAGCGCTTCCCCAGGGGCGCTTGAGCAGTTCTTC
j_gene: TRBJ2-3; v_gene: TRBV27; abundance: once; d_gene: NA; CDR3aa: CASSLTKARTDTQYF; CDR3nt: TGTGCCAGCAGTTTGACGAAGGCGAGGACAGATACGCAGTATTTT
j_gene: TRBJ2-6; v_gene: TRBV28; abundance: once; d_gene: TRBD1; CDR3aa: CASVGGQGISGANVLTF; CDR3nt: TGTGCCAGCGTGGGGGGACAGGGGATATCTGGGGCCAACGTCCTGACTTTC
j_gene: TRBJ1-1; v_gene: TRBV6-2/TRBV6-3; abundance: NA; d_gene: NA; CDR3aa: CASSYRTVRAFF; CDR3nt: TGTGCCAGCAGTTACAGGACAGTTCGAGCTTTCTTT
j_gene: TRBJ2-7; v_gene: TRBV28; abundance: NA; d_gene: NA; CDR3aa: CASRGGSREVSYEQYF; CDR3nt: TGTGCCAGCAGAGGTGGGTCCCGAGAGGTCTCCTACGAGCAGTACTTC
j_gene: TRBJ1-5; v_gene: TRBV13; abundance: NA; d_gene: TRBD1; CDR3aa: CASSLGTVSNQPQHF; CDR3nt: TGTGCCAGCAGCTTGGGGACAGTTAGCAATCAGCCCCAGCATTTT
j_gene: TRBJ2-5; v_gene: TRBV5-1; abundance: NA; d_gene: TRBD1; CDR3aa: CASSPDRGETQYF; CDR3nt: TGCGCCAGCAGCCCAGACAGGGGAGAGACCCAGTACTTC